This T cell receptor beta chain appears in the sequencing data of a study of blood T cell repertoires in COVID-19. As for the study in general: The United States, Italy and Spain were the sources of the acute and convalescent COVID-19 samples.

As originally analysed: Reference gene primer amplification gave estimated nucleated cell counts. Repertoires were generated with immunoSEQ multiplex PCR, while TCRdb's copy carries only in-frame clones and drops some. V and J calls and clone size are those listed in that table; D and trimming were worked out from the DNA. The sample includes 70,000 or so clones, over 80% of them seen just once. Per germline, CDR1 MGHDK and CDR2 SYGVNS. With V trimmed by 7 bases and J by 5 bases, 8 bases remained unmatched. The CDR3 contains 15 residues. Sample: peripheral blood. V usage is TRBV25-1 and J usage is TRBJ2-2, with 9 bases identical to TRBD1. The TCR sequence derives from a man in his forties or fifties with active COVID-19. The chain's CDR3 is CASTRDRVGTGELFF. CDR3 coding DNA: TGTGCCAGCACCAGGGACAGGGTTGGGACCGGGGAGCTGTTTTTT.